This T cell receptor (beta chain) was retrieved from a study of OX40 agonist ivuxolimab in advanced cancers. This table comes from immunoSEQ multiplex PCR, and its TCRdb copy is limited to in-frame clones, with some not included. The repertoire includes some 65,000 clones, 87% of them detected once, and less than 0.4% sits in the top ten. V was pared by 2 bases and J by 2 bases, with 8 bases between. Germline CDR1 is MNHNS and CDR2 is SASEGT. This CDR3 has 14 residues. This sequence joins TRBV6-1 and TRBJ2-3, with unresolved D. The receptor's source is an adult with an advanced solid tumor such as melanoma, head and neck, liver or kidney cancer. The material was CD4+ or CD8+ T cells sorted from blood, obtained in a trial of the OX40 agonist ivuxolimab. The chain's CDR3 is CASSERSFTDTQYF. The CDR3 DNA follows: TGTGCCAGCAGTGAAAGGTCATTCACAGATACGCAGTATTTT.